This TCR beta chain was found in a study of tumor-infiltrating lymphocytes in primary liver carcinoma. Points from the study as a whole: Against blood, tumors held a significantly higher top-250-clone fraction (p = 0.039).

A primer matching the constant region was used to make TCR beta cDNA from approximately 0.55 ug of total RNA. Employing slightly modified ARM-PCR, three nested multiplex PCR rounds were run, and these gave rise to the TCR beta libraries. Both of the initial two PCR rounds ran for nine to ten cycles and employed TRBV1-TRBV30 forward primers alongside a C-beta reverse primer. MiXCR was run by TCRdb on the multiplex PCR reads, yielding one entry per CDR3 protein. This table holds about 120,000 distinct CDR3 sequences, around 70% found once. Turning to this clonotype: Its antigen is unknown. A read error may produce the germline difference seen at one junction end.

The CDR3 has 15 amino acids. CDR1 is MDHEN and CDR2 is SYDVKM in the germline V gene. Taking about 19-31 mg of unsorted bulk tissue, the authors co-extracted RNA and DNA. Infection with HBV was chronic in patients; they were treatment-naive. The chain is built from TRBV28 and TRBJ2-6, with D maybe TRBD2 (6 bases). The clonotype was recovered from a woman aged 55-70 years with primary liver carcinoma and hepatitis B virus infection. Specimen: tumor-adjacent normal liver tissue. CDR3 DNA: TGTGCCATCACATTGGGGGGATCTGGGGCCAACGTCCTGACATTC. Translating it yields CAITLGGSGANVLTF.